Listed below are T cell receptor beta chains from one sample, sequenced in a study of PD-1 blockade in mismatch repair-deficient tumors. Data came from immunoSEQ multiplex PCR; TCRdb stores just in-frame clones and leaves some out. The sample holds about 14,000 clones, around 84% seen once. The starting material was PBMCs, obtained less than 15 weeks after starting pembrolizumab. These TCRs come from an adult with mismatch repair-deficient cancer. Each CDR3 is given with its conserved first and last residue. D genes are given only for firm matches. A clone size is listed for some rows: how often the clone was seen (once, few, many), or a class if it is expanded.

cdr3_aa: CASSPGREKLFF
cdr3_nt: TGTGCCAGCTCACCAGGGAGGGAAAAACTGTTTTTT
j_call: TRBJ1-4
v_call: TRBV18
clone_size: .
d_call: .

cdr3_aa: CASSLAGLALQETQYF
cdr3_nt: TGTGCCAGCAGCTTGGCGGGACTAGCACTCCAAGAGACCCAGTACTTC
j_call: TRBJ2-5
v_call: TRBV7-8
clone_size: .
d_call: TRBD2

cdr3_aa: CASSYTGTSPSNEQFF
cdr3_nt: TGCGCCAGCAGCTATACCGGGACTAGCCCCTCCAATGAGCAGTTCTTC
j_call: TRBJ2-1
v_call: TRBV5-1
clone_size: .
d_call: TRBD2

cdr3_aa: CASSGTVFANTGELFF
cdr3_nt: TGTGCCAGCAGCGGGACAGTCTTCGCGAACACCGGGGAGCTGTTTTTT
j_call: TRBJ2-2
v_call: TRBV9
clone_size: .
d_call: .

cdr3_aa: CASSLEAGATYEQYF
cdr3_nt: TGCGCCAGCAGCTTGGAAGCGGGAGCCACCTACGAGCAGTACTTC
j_call: TRBJ2-7
v_call: TRBV5-1
clone_size: .
d_call: TRBD2

cdr3_aa: CASIPRTSGETQYF
cdr3_nt: TGTGCCAGCATCCCCCGGACTAGCGGGGAGACCCAGTACTTC
j_call: TRBJ2-5
v_call: TRBV6-5
clone_size: .
d_call: TRBD2

cdr3_aa: CAWTKIAGGVSTDTQYF
cdr3_nt: TGTGCCTGGACCAAAATAGCGGGAGGGGTGAGCACAGATACGCAGTATTTT
j_call: TRBJ2-3
v_call: TRBV30
clone_size: .
d_call: TRBD2

cdr3_aa: CASSFSVDTLLNTGELFF
cdr3_nt: TGTGCCAGCAGCTTTTCTGTAGATACGCTACTGAACACCGGGGAGCTGTTTTTT
j_call: TRBJ2-2
v_call: TRBV7-3
clone_size: .
d_call: .

cdr3_aa: CASSPSGSKSYNEQFF
cdr3_nt: TGTGCCAGCTCCCCTAGCGGGAGTAAGTCCTACAATGAGCAGTTCTTC
j_call: TRBJ2-1
v_call: TRBV18
clone_size: .
d_call: TRBD2

cdr3_aa: CSVEEGLAGGETQYF
cdr3_nt: TGCAGCGTTGAAGAGGGACTAGCGGGAGGGGAGACCCAGTACTTC
j_call: TRBJ2-5
v_call: TRBV29-1
clone_size: .
d_call: TRBD2

cdr3_aa: CASSLGQGDGYTF
cdr3_nt: TGTGCCAGTAGTCTCGGACAGGGCGATGGCTACACCTTC
j_call: TRBJ1-2
v_call: TRBV19
clone_size: .
d_call: TRBD1

cdr3_aa: CASSPRGGAIYNEQFF
cdr3_nt: TGTGCCAGCAGTCCCCGGGGAGGGGCCATCTACAATGAGCAGTTCTTC
j_call: TRBJ2-1
v_call: TRBV27
clone_size: .
d_call: TRBD2

cdr3_aa: CASSATSGRATDTQYF
cdr3_nt: TGTGCCAGCAGCGCGACTAGCGGGAGGGCCACAGATACGCAGTATTTT
j_call: TRBJ2-3
v_call: TRBV2
clone_size: .
d_call: TRBD2

cdr3_aa: CASSLDMGTYFHYEQYF
cdr3_nt: TGTGCCAGCAGTTTAGACATGGGGACATATTTTCACTACGAGCAGTACTTC
j_call: TRBJ2-7
v_call: TRBV28
clone_size: .
d_call: .

cdr3_aa: CASSPQREVTDTQYF
cdr3_nt: TGTGCCAGCAGCCCTCAGCGGGAAGTAACAGATACGCAGTATTTT
j_call: TRBJ2-3
v_call: TRBV5-5
clone_size: .
d_call: TRBD2

cdr3_aa: CALRQGKMNTEAFF
cdr3_nt: TGTGCCCTCCGACAGGGCAAAATGAACACTGAAGCTTTCTTT
j_call: TRBJ1-1
v_call: TRBV30
clone_size: .
d_call: TRBD1

cdr3_aa: CASSQNQGASGNTIYF
cdr3_nt: TGTGCCAGCAGCCAAAACCAGGGGGCATCTGGAAACACCATATATTTT
j_call: TRBJ1-3
v_call: TRBV5-4
clone_size: .
d_call: TRBD1

cdr3_aa: CASSFGLAGGPRHF
cdr3_nt: TGTGCCAGCAGTTTTGGGCTAGCGGGAGGGCCCCGACACTTC
j_call: TRBJ2-5
v_call: TRBV27
clone_size: .
d_call: TRBD2

cdr3_aa: CASSAQSGVLGIQETQYF
cdr3_nt: TGTGCCAGCAGCGCCCAGTCAGGGGTTTTGGGGATTCAAGAGACCCAGTACTTC
j_call: TRBJ2-5
v_call: TRBV7-3
clone_size: once
d_call: .

cdr3_aa: CASSFPGQGRLYTGELFF
cdr3_nt: TGTGCCAGCAGCTTTCCGGGACAGGGCCGGCTCTACACCGGGGAGCTGTTTTTT
j_call: TRBJ2-2
v_call: TRBV13
clone_size: .
d_call: TRBD1

cdr3_aa: CASSVGLYEQYF
cdr3_nt: TGTGCCAGTAGTGTAGGGCTTTACGAGCAGTACTTC
j_call: TRBJ2-7
v_call: TRBV19
clone_size: .
d_call: .